The rows below give T cell receptor beta chains drawn from one sample of a study of read filtering for tumor transcriptome and immune sequencing. TCRdb analysed the reads with MiXCR anew, one entry per CDR3 protein. Of 40,000 or so distinct CDR3 sequences listed, about 12% were seen once; the top ten hold around 35%. The sample taken for sequencing was a population of CD138-negative cells sorted from bone marrow. The receptors stem from a donor over 35 with multiple myeloma. Both conserved end residues are part of each CDR3. The D gene is left open where the match is weak. Not every row has a clone size; where given, it reads once, few, many or a size class.

d_gene: .
j_gene: TRBJ1-5
v_gene: TRBV7-2
abundance: many
CDR3nt: TGTGCCAGCAGCTTAGCGCTAGGACTTGCCAACGGGAATCAGCCCCAGCATTTT
CDR3aa: CASSLALGLANGNQPQHF

d_gene: .
j_gene: TRBJ1-5
v_gene: TRBV5-1
abundance: medium-sized
CDR3nt: TGCGCCAGCAGACAGGGACCGATGGATCAGCCCCAGCATTTT
CDR3aa: CASRQGPMDQPQHF

d_gene: .
j_gene: TRBJ2-2
v_gene: TRBV29-1
abundance: many
CDR3nt: TGCAGCGTTGAGTGGGATGAACGGACCGGGGAGCTGTTTTTT
CDR3aa: CSVEWDERTGELFF

d_gene: TRBD1
j_gene: TRBJ2-5
v_gene: TRBV25-1
abundance: many
CDR3nt: TGTGCCAGCAGTAAGAACAGGGGTCGCCAAGAGACCCAGTACTTC
CDR3aa: CASSKNRGRQETQYF

d_gene: .
j_gene: TRBJ2-5
v_gene: TRBV23-1
abundance: few
CDR3nt: TGCGCCAGCAGTCAACCAAACAGGGAACAAGAGACCCAGTACTTC
CDR3aa: CASSQPNREQETQYF

d_gene: .
j_gene: TRBJ2-1
v_gene: TRBV15
abundance: many
CDR3nt: TGTGCCACCAGCAGAGATGGACGAGGACTACTTTCCTACAATGAGCAGTTCTTC
CDR3aa: CATSRDGRGLLSYNEQFF

d_gene: .
j_gene: TRBJ2-1
v_gene: TRBV30
abundance: many
CDR3nt: TGTGCCTGGAGGGGGGACGGTAACTACAATGAGCAGTTCTTC
CDR3aa: CAWRGDGNYNEQFF

d_gene: TRBD2
j_gene: TRBJ2-5
v_gene: TRBV9
abundance: many
CDR3nt: TGTGCCAGCAGCATTAGCGGGGGGGCCTTTGAGACCCAGTACTTC
CDR3aa: CASSISGGAFETQYF

d_gene: .
j_gene: TRBJ2-5
v_gene: TRBV2
abundance: many
CDR3nt: TGTGCCAGCAGCGAGAGGAGAGTAGAGACCCAGTACTTC
CDR3aa: CASSERRVETQYF

d_gene: .
j_gene: TRBJ2-7
v_gene: TRBV28
abundance: .
CDR3nt: TGTGCCAGCACGGCGGGATTCGAGCAGTACTTC
CDR3aa: CASTAGFEQYF

d_gene: .
j_gene: TRBJ1-6
v_gene: TRBV5-1
abundance: many
CDR3nt: TGCGCCAGCAGCTTGGCCCCGACAGTCTATGGATCACCCCTCCACTTT
CDR3aa: CASSLAPTVYGSPLHF

d_gene: .
j_gene: TRBJ2-3
v_gene: TRBV4-1
abundance: many
CDR3nt: TGCGCCAGCAGCCAAAGCTTCCGGAGGGGGGCATATTATACGCAGTATTTT
CDR3aa: CASSQSFRRGAYYTQYF

d_gene: .
j_gene: TRBJ1-3
v_gene: TRBV4-2
abundance: few
CDR3nt: TGTGCCAGCAGCCCTTGGGCGGATTCTGGAAACACCATATATTTT
CDR3aa: CASSPWADSGNTIYF

d_gene: TRBD1
j_gene: TRBJ1-5
v_gene: TRBV29-1
abundance: many
CDR3nt: TGCAGCGTTGATACAGGGGGAGGACAGCCCCAGCATTTT
CDR3aa: CSVDTGGGQPQHF

d_gene: .
j_gene: TRBJ2-1
v_gene: TRBV2
abundance: many
CDR3nt: TGTGCCAGCAGGGTATACAATGAGCAGTTCTTC
CDR3aa: CASRVYNEQFF

d_gene: TRBD2
j_gene: TRBJ2-5
v_gene: TRBV29-1
abundance: many
CDR3nt: TGCAGCGTTGGGGTAGCGGGGGGGCGGGAGACCCAGTACTTC
CDR3aa: CSVGVAGGRETQYF

d_gene: .
j_gene: TRBJ2-1
v_gene: TRBV7-2
abundance: many
CDR3nt: TGTGCCAGCAGCCCCGGACAGTGGGTCGATGAGCAGTTCTTC
CDR3aa: CASSPGQWVDEQFF

d_gene: .
j_gene: TRBJ2-2
v_gene: TRBV7-9
abundance: many
CDR3nt: TGTGCCAGCAGCTTATCAACAGGTGTACACCGGGAGCTGTTTTTT
CDR3aa: CASSLSTGVHRELFF

d_gene: .
j_gene: TRBJ2-2
v_gene: TRBV6-5
abundance: many
CDR3nt: TGTGCCAGCAGTTACTCGACGGACACCTCGAACACCGGGGAGCTGTTTTTT
CDR3aa: CASSYSTDTSNTGELFF

d_gene: TRBD2
j_gene: TRBJ2-3
v_gene: TRBV3-1
abundance: many
CDR3nt: TGTGCCAGCAGCCCCTGGACTAGCGGGGGTGTAACAGATACGCAGTATTTT
CDR3aa: CASSPWTSGGVTDTQYF

d_gene: .
j_gene: TRBJ2-7
v_gene: TRBV20-1
abundance: few
CDR3nt: TGCAGTGCGATTACTACGGGGACCCTCTACGAGCAGTACTTC
CDR3aa: CSAITTGTLYEQYF

d_gene: .
j_gene: TRBJ2-3
v_gene: TRBV25-1
abundance: .
CDR3nt: TGTGCCAGCAGTGATGCACAGGATACCACAGATACGCAGTATTTT
CDR3aa: CASSDAQDTTDTQYF

d_gene: .
j_gene: TRBJ2-3
v_gene: TRBV28
abundance: many
CDR3nt: TGTGCCAGCTGGGGGGGCGCGGCAGATACGCAGTATTTT
CDR3aa: CASWGGAADTQYF

d_gene: .
j_gene: TRBJ2-4
v_gene: TRBV20-1
abundance: few
CDR3nt: TGCAGTGCTCGTGAGACGGGGAGTAGAAACATTCAGTACTTC
CDR3aa: CSARETGSRNIQYF

d_gene: .
j_gene: TRBJ2-1
v_gene: TRBV9
abundance: many
CDR3nt: TGTGCCAGCAGCGTAGGTAACGATCGGAGGAATGAGCAGTTCTTC
CDR3aa: CASSVGNDRRNEQFF

d_gene: .
j_gene: TRBJ2-2
v_gene: TRBV7-9
abundance: many
CDR3nt: TGTGCCAGCAGCGAAGGGACGGCCCAACCAACCGGGGAGCTGTTTTTT
CDR3aa: CASSEGTAQPTGELFF

d_gene: .
j_gene: TRBJ2-5
v_gene: TRBV6-8
abundance: many
CDR3nt: TGTGCCAGCAGTTTCAGGGAAGAGACCCAGTACTTC
CDR3aa: CASSFREETQYF

d_gene: .
j_gene: TRBJ1-2
v_gene: TRBV27
abundance: few
CDR3nt: TGTGCCAGCAATTCCTATGGCTACACCTTC
CDR3aa: CASNSYGYTF

d_gene: .
j_gene: TRBJ2-7
v_gene: TRBV20-1
abundance: many
CDR3nt: TGCAGTGCTAGAGAGGTTTCCTATAATTCCTACGAGCAGTACTTC
CDR3aa: CSAREVSYNSYEQYF

d_gene: TRBD1
j_gene: TRBJ2-7
v_gene: TRBV10-3
abundance: .
CDR3nt: TGTGCCATCAGTGGAGGAGACAGGGCATATGTCGAGCAGTACTTC
CDR3aa: CAISGGDRAYVEQYF

d_gene: .
j_gene: TRBJ1-1
v_gene: TRBV7-9
abundance: many
CDR3nt: TGTGCCAGCAGCTCGGCCGTGACAGGAGAAGCTTTCTTT
CDR3aa: CASSSAVTGEAFF

d_gene: TRBD2
j_gene: TRBJ2-1
v_gene: TRBV7-8
abundance: many
CDR3nt: TGTGCCAGCAGTGAGGAGCGGGGTGAGCAGTTCTTC
CDR3aa: CASSEERGEQFF

d_gene: TRBD2
j_gene: TRBJ2-7
v_gene: TRBV9
abundance: few
CDR3nt: TGTGCCAGCAGCCCACCTGGTCGGGGGGGCGACGAGCAGTACTTC
CDR3aa: CASSPPGRGGDEQYF

d_gene: TRBD1
j_gene: TRBJ2-4
v_gene: TRBV28
abundance: many
CDR3nt: TGTGCCAGCAGTCTCGACAGGGTGGCCAAAAACATTCAGTACTTC
CDR3aa: CASSLDRVAKNIQYF

d_gene: .
j_gene: TRBJ2-3
v_gene: TRBV5-4
abundance: many
CDR3nt: TGTGCCAGCAGCTCTGGACAGTTCACAGATACGCAGTATTTT
CDR3aa: CASSSGQFTDTQYF

d_gene: TRBD2
j_gene: TRBJ2-5
v_gene: TRBV5-4
abundance: .
CDR3nt: TGTGCCAGCAGCCTAAAGCGGGGGGGCCTAGAGACCCAGTACTTC
CDR3aa: CASSLKRGGLETQYF

d_gene: TRBD2
j_gene: TRBJ2-1
v_gene: TRBV20-1
abundance: many
CDR3nt: TGCAGTGCTCTTCGGCGGGGGGGGAGAAATGAGCAGTTCTTC
CDR3aa: CSALRRGGRNEQFF

d_gene: TRBD1
j_gene: TRBJ1-1
v_gene: TRBV29-1
abundance: many
CDR3nt: TGCAGCGTACGGCCCCAGGGGGTGGACACTGAAGCTTTCTTT
CDR3aa: CSVRPQGVDTEAFF

d_gene: .
j_gene: TRBJ2-5
v_gene: TRBV18
abundance: many
CDR3nt: TGTGCCAGCTCACTTGAAACAGGGACGAAGACCCAGTACTTC
CDR3aa: CASSLETGTKTQYF

d_gene: .
j_gene: TRBJ2-5
v_gene: TRBV7-9
abundance: many
CDR3nt: TGTGCCAGCAGCCAAAACACCCGACAAGAGACCCAGTACTTC
CDR3aa: CASSQNTRQETQYF

d_gene: TRBD2
j_gene: TRBJ2-1
v_gene: TRBV2
abundance: many
CDR3nt: TGTGCCAGCAGAACTGGGGGGGGAGGGTACAATGAGCAGTTCTTC
CDR3aa: CASRTGGGGYNEQFF

d_gene: TRBD2
j_gene: TRBJ2-1
v_gene: TRBV7-2
abundance: many
CDR3nt: TGTGCCAGCAGCACCCCGGAGCGGGGGGGCACCTACAATGAGCAGTTCTTC
CDR3aa: CASSTPERGGTYNEQFF

d_gene: .
j_gene: TRBJ1-2
v_gene: TRBV20-1
abundance: many
CDR3nt: TGCAGTGCTAGAGAACAGGGTCGGAGTAACTATGGCTACACCTTC
CDR3aa: CSAREQGRSNYGYTF

d_gene: TRBD2
j_gene: TRBJ2-3
v_gene: TRBV9
abundance: many
CDR3nt: TGTGCCAGCAGCCGTAGCGGGGATGATACGCAGTATTTT
CDR3aa: CASSRSGDDTQYF

d_gene: .
j_gene: TRBJ1-5
v_gene: TRBV11-2
abundance: many
CDR3nt: TGTGCCAGCAGCTTAGATTATTATAGCAATCAGCCCCAGCATTTT
CDR3aa: CASSLDYYSNQPQHF

d_gene: .
j_gene: TRBJ2-1
v_gene: TRBV14
abundance: many
CDR3nt: TGTGCCAGCAGCCAGTCCCCGAGGGGCGGTAGGAACAATGAGCAGTTCTTC
CDR3aa: CASSQSPRGGRNNEQFF

d_gene: .
j_gene: TRBJ1-1
v_gene: TRBV6-1
abundance: many
CDR3nt: TGTGCCAGCAGTGAAGGGCAGCTGAACACTGAAGCTTTCTTT
CDR3aa: CASSEGQLNTEAFF

d_gene: TRBD1
j_gene: TRBJ2-1
v_gene: TRBV3-1
abundance: many
CDR3nt: TGTGCCAGCAGCCTAACAGGGGGCGTCTACAATGAGCAGTTCTTC
CDR3aa: CASSLTGGVYNEQFF

d_gene: .
j_gene: TRBJ2-2
v_gene: TRBV5-1
abundance: many
CDR3nt: TGCGCCAGCAGCCGGGACTGGCAGAACACCGGGGAGCTGTTTTTT
CDR3aa: CASSRDWQNTGELFF